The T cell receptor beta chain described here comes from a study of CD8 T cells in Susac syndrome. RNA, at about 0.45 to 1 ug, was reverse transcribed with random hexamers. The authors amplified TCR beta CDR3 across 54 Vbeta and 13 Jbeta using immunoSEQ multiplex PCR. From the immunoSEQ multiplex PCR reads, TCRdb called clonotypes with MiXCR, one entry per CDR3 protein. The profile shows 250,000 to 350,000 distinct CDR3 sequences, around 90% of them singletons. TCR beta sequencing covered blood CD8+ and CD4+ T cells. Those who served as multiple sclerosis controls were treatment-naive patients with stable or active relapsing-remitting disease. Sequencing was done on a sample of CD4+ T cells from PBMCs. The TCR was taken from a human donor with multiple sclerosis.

The CDR3 region is CSVEVLEFSDPQYF. The CDR3 DNA reads as TGCAGCGTTGAAGTACTAGAATTTTCTGATCCGCAGTATTTT. The rearrangement links TRBV29-1 to TRBJ2-3; TRBD2 might be the D (5 bases). From germline, CDR1 is SQVTM and CDR2 ANQGSEA. The V end lost 1 base, the J end lost 10 bases, and 18 bases lay between the germline ends. This CDR3 is 14 amino acids long.